A selection of T cell receptor beta chains follows, all from one sample in a study of identifying expanded T cells in peripheral blood. Produced via immunoSEQ multiplex PCR; TCRdb's table is partial and in-frame only. This table has roughly 100,000 clones, about nine tenths appearing once. Sequences were obtained from blood. Every receptor here comes from a person between 18 and 70 years old in good health. Both conserved end residues are part of each CDR3. D genes are given only for firm matches. Only part of the rows carry a size: once, few, many, or a class if the clone is expanded.

TGTGCCAGCAGCTTCGCAGGGTCCTCACCCCTCCACTTT	CASSFAGSSPLHF	.	TRBJ1-6	.	TRBV7-9
TGTGCCAGCTCACCATTTCTAACTGCGGGGGTGAGCACAGATACGCAGTATTTT	CASSPFLTAGVSTDTQYF	TRBD2	TRBJ2-3	.	TRBV18
TGTGCCAGCAGCCCTAGCGGGGCCACCTACGAGCAGTACTTC	CASSPSGATYEQYF	TRBD2	TRBJ2-7	.	TRBV7-3
TGTGCCAGCAGTTCCCCGGGACTAGCGGGGGGGCAAGAGACCCAGTACTTC	CASSSPGLAGGQETQYF	TRBD2	TRBJ2-5	.	TRBV27
TGTGCCAGCAGCACCGGGACAGGGGGTCCCTACGAGCAGTACTTC	CASSTGTGGPYEQYF	TRBD1	TRBJ2-7	.	TRBV7-9
TGTGCCAGCAGCCAAGATGGTGTCAGTCAGAACACTGAAGCTTTCTTT	CASSQDGVSQNTEAFF	.	TRBJ1-1	.	TRBV4-2
TGTGCCAGCAGCTTAACCTGGACAGGACGCTCCTACGAGCAGTACTTC	CASSLTWTGRSYEQYF	TRBD1	TRBJ2-7	once	TRBV7-3
TGTGCCAGCAGTAACCCCAACACTGAAGCTTTCTTT	CASSNPNTEAFF	.	TRBJ1-1	.	TRBV6-6
TGTGCCAGCAGTTTTGGGACAGTCGTTAATTCACCCCTCCACTTT	CASSFGTVVNSPLHF	TRBD1	TRBJ1-6	.	TRBV27
TGTGCCAGCAGTGAAAACAGGTTAAGTAATTCACCCCTCCACTTT	CASSENRLSNSPLHF	.	TRBJ1-6	.	TRBV2
TGTGCCAGCAGTGAAATTTCCCCGCTGGATACGCAGTATTTT	CASSEISPLDTQYF	.	TRBJ2-3	.	TRBV2
TGTGCCAGTAGTATATTGGCAGGGGCCTACACTGAAGCTTTCTTT	CASSILAGAYTEAFF	.	TRBJ1-1	.	TRBV19
TGTGCCAGCAGCCCAGTGGATCGGACGGTGAACACTGAAGCTTTCTTT	CASSPVDRTVNTEAFF	.	TRBJ1-1	once	TRBV11-2
TGTGCCAGCAGCTTATTCTTTGGGGACAGGGGCTACGAGCAGTACTTC	CASSLFFGDRGYEQYF	TRBD1	TRBJ2-7	.	TRBV7-8
TGTGCCAGCAGCTTGGTTAGTCGGACTCTTCTACCTGAAGCTTTCTTT	CASSLVSRTLLPEAFF	.	TRBJ1-1	few	TRBV5-6
TGTGCCACCAGCAGAGATCTGGGGCTCAAGAATTCACCCCTCCACTTT	CATSRDLGLKNSPLHF	.	TRBJ1-6	.	TRBV15
TGTGCCAGCAGTTTATCGCCAGGCGAGGGCTACACCTTC	CASSLSPGEGYTF	.	TRBJ1-2	.	TRBV28
TGTGCCAGCAGCCCCCTTATGCCAGGCTACGAGCAGTACTTC	CASSPLMPGYEQYF	.	TRBJ2-7	.	TRBV7-2
TGTGCCAGCAGTGTAACGGCACTCGCCTACGAGCAGTACTTC	CASSVTALAYEQYF	.	TRBJ2-7	.	TRBV28
TGCAGCGTTGAGGGGCCAGGGTCGAACACTGAAGCTTTCTTT	CSVEGPGSNTEAFF	.	TRBJ1-1	.	TRBV29-1
TGTGCCAGCAGCCTAACCGGGGTAGGCTATGGCTACACCTTC	CASSLTGVGYGYTF	.	TRBJ1-2	.	TRBV7-9
TGTGCCAGCAGCGTAGGGACAGGGGACAATGAGCAGTTCTTC	CASSVGTGDNEQFF	TRBD1	TRBJ2-1	.	TRBV9